The TCR beta chain described here comes from a study of blood T cell repertoires in COVID-19 (dated by TCRdb to the early 2020s). Concerning the study at large: Samples covering the acute and convalescent phases of COVID-19 were provided by collaborators in the United States, Italy and Spain. The samples were drawn from the first 160 participants of the ongoing ImmuneRACE study and from 1,254 subjects provided by 6 global collaborators. Deeply sampled blood TCRbeta repertoires from subjects exposed to, actively infected with, or recovered from COVID-19 were included in the dataset. A de-identified subject ID, COVID-19 status, age in years and sex were almost always included in the sample metadata. The repertoires were released in a freely available public database meant as a resource for research on the immune response to SARS-CoV-2. The prospective study material was composed of cDNA or gDNA derived from T cells, B-cell-depleted T cells, or PBMCs. HLA class I and class II types, where available, came from metadata supplied by the sample provider rather than from assay-based typing. Here is what the overall study found, with its caveats: How much clinical and demographic metadata was included differed by source and by participant, and the metadata was provided uncurated.

CDR1 KGHDR and CDR2 SFDVKD were looked up in the germline V gene. Reading from cysteine to phenylalanine, the CDR3 counts 13 amino acids. The only DNA kept is the CDR3, 39 bases in frame from the first base. The junction carries 11 bases between V and J, which are trimmed by 5 bases and 5 bases respectively. Each collaborating institution followed its own protocols to collect whole blood in K2EDTA tubes. For TCRbeta analysis, collaborator samples were shipped as frozen whole blood, as isolated PBMCs, or as DNA extracted from either sample type. This clone has a handful of counts. Its antigen is still unknown. The input lacks base qualities; no much larger clone sits a single base away. TCRbeta CDR3 regions were amplified from genomic DNA using the immunoSEQ Assay, a bias-controlled multiplex PCR. Concerning the study's data processing: Nucleated cell counts per sample were estimated from amplification of reference gene primers within the assay. To quantify the absolute abundance of each unique TCRbeta CDR3 rearrangement, sequence reads were collapsed and filtered. For each sample, productive Simpson clonality was calculated as the square root of Simpson's diversity index across productive rearrangements. TCRdb re-hosts the immuneACCESS table, in-frame sequences only. Its copies lack some clones; in the studies checked, an unresolved V gene accounts for under half of them, and the cause for the rest is not known. V and J calls and clone size are those listed in that table; D and trimming were worked out from the DNA. The sample table records about 93,000 clones; roughly 90% of these occur just once. Clones ranked in the top ten supply roughly 2.3% of the sample.

This clonotype originated in a man between 50 and 59 years old with acute or convalescent COVID-19. The specimen was peripheral blood. Rearrangement joined TRBV24-1 to TRBJ2-5, and possibly TRBD1, on 6 matching bases. The CDR3: CATSAQGWETQYF. DNA sequence: TGTGCCACCAGTGCACAGGGATGGGAGACCCAGTACTTC.